This entry lists 19 T cell receptor beta chains sequenced from one sample in a study of cytomegalovirus exposure and HLA in healthy donors. It was with 60 Vbeta and 13 Jbeta primers that the PCR ran. Using immunoSEQ multiplex PCR, the repertoire was profiled, and TCRdb retains in-frame clones only, with some absent. In the table there are about 140,000 clones, roughly 66% of which are singletons. Sequenced sample: PBMCs. Source of these receptors: a woman aged 60-75 years in good health and CMV-seronegative.

This chain connects TRBV9 to TRBJ1-3, with 11 bases lining up with TRBD1. Trimming removed 1 base from V and 4 bases from J; junction bases left unmatched: 7. Germline loops: CDR1 SGDLS, CDR2 YYNGEE. The CDR3 length is 17 residues. CDR3 bases: TGTGCCAGCAGCGTAACTGGGACAGGGGGTCAAGGAAACACCATATATTTT. This translates into CASSVTGTGGQGNTIYF.

This clone was observed a few times. The rearrangement joins TRBV7-8 to TRBJ2-2; tentative D call: TRBD1 (6 bases). This CDR3 is 14 amino acids long. Trimming stripped 6 bases from V and 3 bases from J, with 11 bases between. Germline CDR1 is SGHVS and CDR2 is FQNEAQ. The CDR3 loop reads CASSTGTDTGELFF. CDR3 sequence (DNA): TGTGCCAGCAGTACAGGGACGGACACCGGGGAGCTGTTTTTT.

This clone was picked up a small number of times. The chain carries TRBV19 and TRBJ2-1, with D possibly TRBD2 on 5 matching bases. CDR3 size: 15 residues. V lost 6 bases and J 4 bases, leaving 16 bases between the germline ends. The germline CDR1 and CDR2 sequences are LNHDA and SQIVND (reference sequence). In nucleotides, the CDR3 is TGTGCCAGTAGAGGTTCTGGCGGGTGGTACAATGAGCAGTTCTTC. Residues: CASRGSGGWYNEQFF.

The chain couples TRBV7-9 to TRBJ2-5, with TRBD2 matching over 10 bases. With V trimmed by 7 bases and J by 5 bases, 7 bases remained unmatched. Germline V gene sequence: CDR1 SEHNR, CDR2 FQNEAQ (reference sequence). CDR3 length: 14 residues. The CDR3 nucleotides are TGTGCCAGCATGGCTAGCGGGAGCCGGGAGACCCAGTACTTC. Translating gives CASMASGSRETQYF.

V gene TRBV7-2 combines with J gene TRBJ2-1; the match to TRBD2 covers 11 bases. The CDR3 contains 16 residues. V lost 3 bases and J lost 4; bases outside the gene matches: 5. From germline, CDR1 is SGHTA and CDR2 FQGNSA. The CDR3 nucleotides read TGTGCCAGCAGCTTGACTAGCGGGATCCCTTACAATGAGCAGTTCTTC. As protein: CASSLTSGIPYNEQFF.

The chain is built from TRBV29-1 and TRBJ2-7, with D hard to call. This CDR3 region has 10 residues. Trimming took off 4 bases at V and 3 bases at J, with 4 bases between the two ends. CDR1 is SQVTM, CDR2 ANQGSEA, per germline. CDR3 nucleotides: TGCAGCGTTGCAAACTACGAGCAGTACTTC. This gives the protein CSVANYEQYF.

This chain connects TRBV19 to TRBJ2-1; D possibly corresponds to TRBD1 (5 bases). The V gene's germline CDR1 is LNHDA and CDR2 SQIVND (reference sequence). The CDR3 is made up of 15 amino acids. The V and J ends lost 8 bases and 0 bases respectively, with 14 bases between them. The CDR3 DNA is TGTGCCAGTGGGGCGGCCTGGAGCTCCTACAATGAGCAGTTCTTC. Protein sequence: CASGAAWSSYNEQFF.

The chain uses TRBV6-6 and TRBJ1-4; TRBD1 is a possible D gene (5 bases). The V end was cut by 8 bases, the J end by 1 base, with 8 bases between. The CDR3 extends over 13 amino acids. Germline V gives CDR1 MNHNY, CDR2 SVGAGI (reference sequence). CDR3 DNA: TGTGCCAGCGGGAGGGGAACTAATGAAAAACTGTTTTTT. It translates to CASGRGTNEKLFF.

V usage is TRBV4-1 and J usage is TRBJ2-3, with D perhaps TRBD2 (6 bases). Germline V lookup: CDR1 MGHRA, CDR2 YSYEKL. V was cut by 0 bases and J by 4 bases, with 11 bases left in between. CDR3 size: 15 residues. The CDR3 bases are TGCGCCAGCAGCCAAGATGGCAGGGACTCAGATACGCAGTATTTT. It yields the protein CASSQDGRDSDTQYF.

V and J are TRBV7-2 and TRBJ1-3, with D unclear. Trimming left V 3 bases short and J 1 base short, with 7 bases between. Germline V gene lookup returns CDR1 SGHTA and CDR2 FQGNSA. This CDR3 is built from 14 residues. As DNA, the CDR3 is TGTGCCAGCAGCTTGGTCAGATCTGGAAACACCATATATTTT. Amino acid sequence: CASSLVRSGNTIYF.

This rearrangement joins TRBV9 to TRBJ2-2; TRBD2 might be the D (5 bases). This CDR3 is 15 amino acids long. Germline V gives CDR1 SGDLS, CDR2 YYNGEE. V dropped 0 bases and J dropped 1 base, with 7 bases sitting between them. This chain's CDR3 is CASSVVGGNTGELFF. In DNA form, the CDR3 reads TGTGCCAGCAGCGTAGTTGGAGGGAACACCGGGGAGCTGTTTTTT.

The CDR3 DNA sequence: TGTGCCAGCAGCCCCCGTCGAGGCAATGAGCAGTTCTTC. Translation: CASSPRRGNEQFF. The V call is TRBV7-2, the J call TRBJ2-1; D not certain. Germline CDR1 SGHTA, CDR2 FQGNSA. Trimming stripped 5 bases from V and 6 bases from J, with 11 bases between. The CDR3 has 13 amino acids.

The DNA of the CDR3 is TGTGCCAGCACGGAGGGGACAGTTAAATACGAGCAGTACTTC. It encodes CASTEGTVKYEQYF. V and J are TRBV28 and TRBJ2-7, with D possibly matching TRBD1 (7 bases). The CDR3 consists of 14 residues. V lost 7 bases, J lost 4 bases, and 17 bases lay in between. Germline values: CDR1 MDHEN, CDR2 SYDVKM.

The chain carries TRBV5-1 and TRBJ2-1, with 11 bases lining up with TRBD2. This CDR3 spans 16 amino acids. Unmatched junction bases numbered 11, after V lost 4 bases and J lost 8 bases. CDR1 is SGHRS, CDR2 YFSETQ, per germline. The CDR3 loop is CASSPNLSGGAYEQFF. CDR3 sequence (DNA): TGCGCCAGCAGCCCGAACCTTAGCGGGGGGGCCTATGAGCAGTTCTTC.

The chain has TRBV2 and TRBJ2-1; TRBD1 is a possible D gene (7 bases). Trimming left V 5 bases short and J 8 bases short, with 25 bases between. Germline lookup yields CDR1 SNHLY and CDR2 FYNNEI. CDR3 size: 17 residues. The CDR3 region has the DNA TGTGCCAGCAGTAGAGGTACAATTCAGGGGGGATTGGATGAGCAGTTCTTC. Protein sequence: CASSRGTIQGGLDEQFF.

The chain recombines TRBV6-1 with TRBJ1-2; D possibly corresponds to TRBD1 (5 bases). The CDR3 contains 14 residues. V dropped 2 bases and J dropped 1 base, with 8 bases sitting between them. Germline CDR1 is MNHNS and CDR2 is SASEGT. CDR3 in DNA: TGTGCCAGCAGTGAAAGCCAGGGTAACTATGGCTACACCTTC. As protein: CASSESQGNYGYTF.

The genes are TRBV6-5 and TRBJ2-1, with 7 bases matching TRBD1. V lost 6 bases to trimming and J lost 1 base; unmatched junction nucleotides: 6. CDR1 and CDR2 from the germline V gene are MNHEY and SVGAGI. The CDR3 runs to 15 residues. The CDR3, as DNA: TGTGCCAGCAGAAACTCAGGGGGTTCCTACAATGAGCAGTTCTTC. Amino acid sequence: CASRNSGGSYNEQFF.

The genes are TRBV7-8 and TRBJ2-7, with 7 bases aligning to TRBD2. The CDR3 contains 14 residues. Germline CDR1 and CDR2: SGHVS and FQNEAQ. The V and J ends lost 5 bases and 0 bases, in that order; junction bases with no gene match: 4. Here the CDR3 reads CASSQRGGSYEQYF. The CDR3 nucleotides are TGTGCCAGCAGCCAGCGGGGTGGCTCCTACGAGCAGTACTTC.

The V call is TRBV7-9, the J call TRBJ2-1; 7 nucleotides agree with TRBD2. The CDR3 totals 14 residues. The germline gives CDR1 SEHNR, CDR2 FQNEAQ (reference sequence). Losses at the gene ends were 0 bases for V and 12 bases for J; bases not matched to a gene: 8. CDR3 in amino acids: CASSLAAIRTRQFF. CDR3 DNA sequence: TGTGCCAGCAGCTTAGCGGCCATCAGGACTAGGCAGTTCTTC.